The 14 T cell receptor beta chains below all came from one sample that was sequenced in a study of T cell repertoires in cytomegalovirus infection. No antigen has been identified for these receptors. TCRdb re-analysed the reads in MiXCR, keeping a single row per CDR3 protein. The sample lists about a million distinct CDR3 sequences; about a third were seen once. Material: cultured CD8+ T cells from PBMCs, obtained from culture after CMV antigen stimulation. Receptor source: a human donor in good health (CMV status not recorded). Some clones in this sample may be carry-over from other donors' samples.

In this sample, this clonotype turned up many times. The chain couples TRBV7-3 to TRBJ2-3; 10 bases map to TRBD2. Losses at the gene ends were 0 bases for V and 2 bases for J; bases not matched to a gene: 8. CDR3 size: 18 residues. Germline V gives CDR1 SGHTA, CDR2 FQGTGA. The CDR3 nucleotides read TGTGCCAGCAGCTTAACGTCGAGCGGGGGGGCCCTCACAGATACGCAGTATTTT. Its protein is CASSLTSSGGALTDTQYF. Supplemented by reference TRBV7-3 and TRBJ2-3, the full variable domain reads GAGVSQTPSNKVTEKGKYVELRCDPISGHTALYWYRQSLGQGPEFLIYFQGTGAADDSGLPNDRFFAVRPEGSVSTLKIQRTERGDSAVYLCASSLTSSGGALTDTQYFGPGTRLTVL.

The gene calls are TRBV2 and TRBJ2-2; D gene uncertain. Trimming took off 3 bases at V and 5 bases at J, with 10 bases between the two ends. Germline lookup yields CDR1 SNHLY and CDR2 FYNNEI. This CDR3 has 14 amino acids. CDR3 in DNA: TGTGCCAGCAGTGAGGGGTTATATACCGGGGAGCTGTTTTTT. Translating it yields CASSEGLYTGELFF.

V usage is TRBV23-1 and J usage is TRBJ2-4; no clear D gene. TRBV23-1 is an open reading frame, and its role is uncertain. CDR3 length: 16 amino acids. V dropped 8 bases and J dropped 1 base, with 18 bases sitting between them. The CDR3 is CASVPGASEAKNIQYF. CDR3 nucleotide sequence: TGCGCCAGCGTCCCCGGCGCGAGCGAGGCCAAAAACATTCAGTACTTC.

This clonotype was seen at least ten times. CDR3 nucleotides: TGTGCCAGCATCACAGGTCCACCACGGAACAATCAGCCCCAGCATTTT. Translating gives CASITGPPRNNQPQHF. The chain carries TRBV6-1 and TRBJ1-5; D is possibly TRBD1 (5 bases). Germline V gene sequence: CDR1 MNHNS, CDR2 SASEGT. This CDR3 region has 16 residues. The V end was cut by 7 bases, the J end by 3 bases, with 19 bases between.

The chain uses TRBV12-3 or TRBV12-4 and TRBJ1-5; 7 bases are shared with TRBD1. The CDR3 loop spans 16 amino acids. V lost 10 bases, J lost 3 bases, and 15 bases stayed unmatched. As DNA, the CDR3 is TGTGCCAACAGCCAGGGGGTTTATGGGGTCAATCAGCCCCAGCATTTT. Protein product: CANSQGVYGVNQPQHF.

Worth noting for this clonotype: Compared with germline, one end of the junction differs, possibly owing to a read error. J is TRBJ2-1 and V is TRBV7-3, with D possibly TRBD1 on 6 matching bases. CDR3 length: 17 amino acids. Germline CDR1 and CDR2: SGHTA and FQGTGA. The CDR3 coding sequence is TGTGCCAGCAGCTTAACGCGCAGGGGTAGTGCCTACATTGAGCAGTTCTTC. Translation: CASSLTRRGSAYIEQFF.

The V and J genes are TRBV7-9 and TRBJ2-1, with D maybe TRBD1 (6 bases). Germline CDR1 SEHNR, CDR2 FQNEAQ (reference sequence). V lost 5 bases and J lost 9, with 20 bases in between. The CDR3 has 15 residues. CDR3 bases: TGTGCCAGCAGCCACTCCCCTGTGGGGGCCGGTGAGCAGTTCTTC. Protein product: CASSHSPVGAGEQFF.

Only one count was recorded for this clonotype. CDR3 loop: CASSSRTEYQETQYF. In nucleotides, the CDR3 is TGTGCCAGCAGCTCCCGGACAGAGTACCAAGAGACCCAGTACTTC. The chain couples TRBV11-3 to TRBJ2-5, with D possibly being TRBD1 (6 bases). V was cut by 4 bases and J by 0 bases, with 12 bases left in between. This CDR3 is built from 15 residues. Germline V gene sequence: CDR1 SGHNT, CDR2 YENEEA.

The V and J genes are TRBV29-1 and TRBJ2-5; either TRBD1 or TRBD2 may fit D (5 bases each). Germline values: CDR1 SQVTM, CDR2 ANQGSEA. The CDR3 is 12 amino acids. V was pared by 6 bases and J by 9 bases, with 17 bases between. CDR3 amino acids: CSVPGTAMAQYF. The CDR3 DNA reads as TGCAGCGTGCCCGGGACCGCCATGGCCCAGTACTTC.

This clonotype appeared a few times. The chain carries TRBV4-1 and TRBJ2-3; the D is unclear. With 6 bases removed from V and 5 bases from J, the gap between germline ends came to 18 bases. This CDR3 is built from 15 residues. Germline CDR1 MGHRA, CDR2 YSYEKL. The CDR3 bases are TGCGCCAGCAGTTTTTATACGGCCGAAGGAGATACGCAGTATTTT. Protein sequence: CASSFYTAEGDTQYF.

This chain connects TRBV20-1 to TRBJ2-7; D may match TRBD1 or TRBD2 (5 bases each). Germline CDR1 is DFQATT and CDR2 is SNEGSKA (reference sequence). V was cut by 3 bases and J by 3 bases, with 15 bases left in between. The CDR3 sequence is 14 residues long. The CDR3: CSASSGLRDYEQYF. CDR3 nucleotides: TGCAGTGCTAGTTCAGGGCTGAGGGACTACGAGCAGTACTTC.

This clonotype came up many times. CDR3 in amino acids: CASSFRDSVRLEEQYV. CDR3 DNA sequence: TGTGCCAGCAGCTTTCGGGACAGCGTGAGACTGGAAGAGCAGTACGTC. V and J are TRBV7-3 and TRBJ2-7; 7 positions match TRBD1. Germline CDR1 reads SGHTA; CDR2 reads FQGTGA. The junction had 15 bases not matched to a gene; V was cut back by 3 bases and J by 7 bases. The CDR3 loop spans 16 amino acids.

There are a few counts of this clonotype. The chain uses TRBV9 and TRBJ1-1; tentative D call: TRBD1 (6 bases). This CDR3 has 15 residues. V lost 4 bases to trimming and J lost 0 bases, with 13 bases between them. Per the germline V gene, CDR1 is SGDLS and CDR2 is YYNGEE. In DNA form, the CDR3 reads TGTGCCAGCAGCTCTGGACAGCTCTTGAACACTGAAGCTTTCTTT. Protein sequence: CASSSGQLLNTEAFF.

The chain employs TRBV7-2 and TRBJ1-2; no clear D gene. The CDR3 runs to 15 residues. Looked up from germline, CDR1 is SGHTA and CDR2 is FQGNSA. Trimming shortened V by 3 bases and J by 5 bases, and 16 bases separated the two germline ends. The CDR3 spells CASSFSGSGLYGYTF. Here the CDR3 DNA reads TGTGCCAGCAGCTTCAGCGGATCCGGACTTTATGGCTACACCTTC.